This T cell receptor beta chain was profiled in a study of shared clonotypes between healthy human individuals. Findings of the study overall: Researchers found naive subsets generally carried larger estimated richness than memory subsets.

Trimming cost V 4 bases and J 3 bases; bases outside gene matches: 9. Germline values: CDR1 ENHRY, CDR2 SYGVKD. The CDR3 covers 15 residues. Using immunoSEQ multiplex PCR, the repertoire was profiled, and TCRdb retains in-frame clones only, with some absent. The sample includes some 2.1 million clones, just over 90% of them seen just once. Points on this clone: Its antigen is not identified.

It was CD45RO-negative cells, positively selected for CCR7, that made up naive CD8 cells, with terminally differentiated effector memory CD45RA+ cells excluded. The chain combines TRBV10-3 with TRBJ2-7; 7 nucleotides match TRBD2. This clonotype originated in a man aged 18 to 35 in good health. Some clones in this sample may be carry-over from other donors' samples. The sample consisted of naive CD8+ T cells from PBMCs. The CDR3 is CAISVRLADYYEQYF. CDR3 in DNA: TGTGCCATCAGTGTGCGGCTAGCGGATTACTACGAGCAGTACTTC.